Presented here are 6 T cell receptor beta chains from one specimen sequenced in a study of T cells in Graves' hyperthyroidism and ophthalmopathy. Amplification yielded TCR beta CDR3 regions, with RNA transcripts as the source. The TCR CDR3 first-round RT-PCR relied on the HTBI primer set. In TCRdb, the multiplex PCR reads were re-called with MiXCR into one record per CDR3 protein. The data show hundreds of thousands of distinct CDR3 sequences, 14% seen once. The specimen was blood. These receptors were collected from a young woman with Graves' hyperthyroidism.

In its sample, this clonotype was seen many times. The chain combines TRBV2 with TRBJ1-1; D is possibly TRBD1 (6 bases). CDR3 length equals 13 residues. The germline gives CDR1 SNHLY, CDR2 FYNNEI. Deletions cut 6 bases from V and 0 bases from J, with 8 bases between. The CDR3 here is CASRRGLNTEAFF. CDR3 sequence (DNA): TGTGCCAGCAGAAGGGGGTTGAACACTGAAGCTTTCTTT.

This clonotype was counted ten times or more. V usage is TRBV27 and J usage is TRBJ2-3, with 10 nucleotides matching TRBD2. This CDR3 has 16 residues. Germline-derived CDR1 and CDR2 are MNHEY and SMNVEV (reference sequence). The V gene end was trimmed by 5 bases and the J gene end by 1 base; junction bases not matched to a gene: 6. The CDR3 DNA reads TGTGCCAGCAGTCCCACGACTAGCGGGCGCACAGATACGCAGTATTTT. It codes for CASSPTTSGRTDTQYF.

This clonotype was observed many times. The chain couples TRBV28 to TRBJ2-5; 11 nucleotides align to TRBD2. The V gene's germline CDR1 is MDHEN and CDR2 SYDVKM. This CDR3 is 18 amino acids long. V lost 6 bases to trimming and J lost 0 bases; unmatched junction nucleotides: 12. The CDR3: CASRPGLAATMYQETQYF. In DNA, the CDR3 is TGTGCCAGCAGACCGGGACTAGCGGCCACCATGTACCAAGAGACCCAGTACTTC.

The CDR3 DNA is TGTGCCAGCTCACCACAGACAGGAGACTCGAACACTGAAGCTTTCTTT. Protein product: CASSPQTGDSNTEAFF. The J gene is TRBJ1-1, the V gene TRBV18, with D perhaps matching TRBD1 (6 bases). CDR1 and CDR2 (germline): KGHSH, LQKENI. The CDR3 loop spans 16 amino acids. V lost 1 base to trimming and J lost 1 base, with 13 bases between them.

This clonotype was detected only a few times. The chain recombines TRBV7-2 with TRBJ1-2; weak D call: TRBD1 (6 bases). V shed 1 base and J shed 8 bases, with 17 bases lying between them. This CDR3 spans 15 amino acids. The germline V gene has CDR1 SGHTA and CDR2 FQGNSA. The CDR3 loop is CASSLVILGANGYTF. CDR3 nucleotides: TGTGCCAGCAGCTTAGTCATACTGGGGGCGAACGGCTACACCTTC.

The J gene is TRBJ2-1, the V gene TRBV2; TRBD1 might be the D (7 bases). Trimming left V 5 bases short and J 0 bases short, with 17 bases between. The CDR3 runs 17 residues. In germline, CDR1 is SNHLY, CDR2 FYNNEI. The CDR3, as DNA: TGTGCCAGCAGTAATCAGGGGGGCGGGACCTCCTACAATGAGCAGTTCTTC. Its translation: CASSNQGGGTSYNEQFF.